This T cell receptor (beta chain) was found in a study of T cell repertoires in cytomegalovirus infection. TCRdb analysed the reads with MiXCR anew, one entry per CDR3 protein. The sample consists of about 260,000 distinct CDR3 sequences, roughly 15% of them appearing once. Germline CDR1 reads SEHNR; CDR2 reads FQNEAQ (reference sequence). J was trimmed by 4 bases and V by 5 bases; bases with no gene match: 7. This CDR3 is built from 15 residues. On this clonotype: Its antigen is not identified.

Notes on the study in general: In two of eight donors, the top clonotype was HLA-C-restricted CMV-specific.

The TCR originated in a human donor in good health (CMV status not recorded). Some clones in this sample may be carry-over from other donors' samples. The sequencing input was PBMCs. The rearrangement uses TRBV7-9 and TRBJ2-5; 10 nucleotides line up with TRBD1. The CDR3 spells CASSRSRTGGETQYF. As DNA, the CDR3 is TGTGCCAGCAGCCGTTCACGGACAGGGGGAGAGACCCAGTACTTC.